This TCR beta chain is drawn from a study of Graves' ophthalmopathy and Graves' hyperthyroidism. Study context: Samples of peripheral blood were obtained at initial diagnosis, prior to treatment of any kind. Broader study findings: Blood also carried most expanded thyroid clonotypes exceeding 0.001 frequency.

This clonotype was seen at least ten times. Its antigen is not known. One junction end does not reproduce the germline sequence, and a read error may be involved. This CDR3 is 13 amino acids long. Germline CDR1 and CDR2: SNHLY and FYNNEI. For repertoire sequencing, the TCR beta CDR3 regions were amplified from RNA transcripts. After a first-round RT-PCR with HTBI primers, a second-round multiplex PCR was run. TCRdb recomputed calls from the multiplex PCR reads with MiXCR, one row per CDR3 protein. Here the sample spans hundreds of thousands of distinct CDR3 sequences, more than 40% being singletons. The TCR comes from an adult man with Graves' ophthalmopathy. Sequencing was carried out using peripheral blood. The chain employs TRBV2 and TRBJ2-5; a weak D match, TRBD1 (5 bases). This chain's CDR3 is CASSPDTQQTQYF. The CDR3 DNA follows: TGTGCCAGCAGTCCGGACACCCAACAGACCCAGTACTTC.